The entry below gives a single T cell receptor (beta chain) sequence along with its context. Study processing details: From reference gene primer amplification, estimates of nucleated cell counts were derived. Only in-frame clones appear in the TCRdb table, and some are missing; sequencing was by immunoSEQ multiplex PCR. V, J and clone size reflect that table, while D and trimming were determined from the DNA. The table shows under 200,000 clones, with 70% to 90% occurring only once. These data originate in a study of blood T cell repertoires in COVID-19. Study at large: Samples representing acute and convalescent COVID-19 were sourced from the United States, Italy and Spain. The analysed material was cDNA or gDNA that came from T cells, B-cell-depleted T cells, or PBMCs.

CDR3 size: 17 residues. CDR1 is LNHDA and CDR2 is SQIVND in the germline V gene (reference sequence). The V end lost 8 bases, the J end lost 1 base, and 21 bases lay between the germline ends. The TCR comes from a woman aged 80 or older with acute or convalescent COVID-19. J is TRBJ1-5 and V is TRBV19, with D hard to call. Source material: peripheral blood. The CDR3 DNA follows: TGTGCCAGTGGCTTTGTTTACCGGGATAGGAGCAATCAGCCCCAGCATTTT. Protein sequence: CASGFVYRDRSNQPQHF. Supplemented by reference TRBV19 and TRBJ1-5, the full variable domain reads DGGITQSPKYLFRKEGQNVTLSCEQNLNHDAMYWYRQDPGQGLRLIYYSQIVNDFQKGDIAEGYSVSREKKESFPLTVTSAQKNPTAFYLCASGFVYRDRSNQPQHFGDGTRLSIL.